The present entry profiles one TCR beta chain with its context. The data originate from a study of blood T cell repertoires in COVID-19. From germline, CDR1 is SGHAT and CDR2 FQDESV (reference sequence). The junction had 5 bases not matched to a gene; V was cut back by 4 bases and J by 5 bases. This CDR3 is built from 14 residues. Data came from immunoSEQ multiplex PCR; TCRdb stores just in-frame clones and leaves some out. The top ten clones hold approximately 4.2% of a sample with approximately 270,000 clones, 80% to 90% of them seen once. Two negative PCRs, clearance, or symptom resolution were required of recovered Cohort 3 donors.

This TCR was sampled from a woman aged 25 to 45 who had recovered from COVID-19. Sequenced: PBMCs or T cells enriched from blood (not recorded which). This chain links TRBV11-1 with TRBJ2-5, with 9 positions matching TRBD1. In DNA form, the CDR3 reads TGTGCCAGCAGCTCCGGGACAGGGCACGAGACCCAGTACTTC. Translation: CASSSGTGHETQYF.